This T cell receptor beta chain stems from a study of blood T cell repertoires in COVID-19. Turning to the study itself: The samples span acute and convalescent COVID-19 from the United States, Italy and Spain. From T cells, B-cell-depleted T cells, or PBMCs came the material, which was cDNA or gDNA.

As originally analysed: For nucleated cells, counts were estimated from reference gene primer amplification. Using immunoSEQ multiplex PCR, the repertoire was profiled, and TCRdb retains in-frame clones only, with some absent. V, J and clone size reflect that table, while D and trimming were determined from the DNA. The sample contains roughly 76,000 clones, roughly nine tenths of which appear only once. The junction had 6 bases not matched to a gene; V was cut back by 6 bases and J by 0 bases. Per germline, CDR1 MGHRA and CDR2 YSYEKL. The CDR3 sequence is 15 residues long. This clone was seen a few times.

The clonotype was recovered from a man aged 30-40 years with acute or convalescent COVID-19. Source material: peripheral blood. The chain recombines TRBV4-1 with TRBJ2-7, with 9 bases matching TRBD2. CDR3 nucleotides: TGCGCCAGCAGTGTCAGACTAGCGGACTCCTACGAGCAGTACTTC. Translated: CASSVRLADSYEQYF.